This entry concerns a single TCR beta chain. Germline V lookup: CDR1 SGHKS, CDR2 YYEKEE (reference sequence). Trimming shortened V by 1 base and J by 8 bases, and 12 bases separated the two germline ends. The CDR3 extends over 13 amino acids. The data originate from a study of blood T cell repertoires in COVID-19. Here immunoSEQ multiplex PCR was the method, and the copy in TCRdb shows in-frame clones only, minus some. The sample has around 290,000 clones; roughly 91% are singletons. The sequenced sample was peripheral blood. The TCR was taken from a man aged 35-49 years with acute or convalescent COVID-19. The J gene is TRBJ1-2, the V gene TRBV5-5; D gene unclear. CDR3 DNA: TGTGCCAGCAGCTTGCCCCCCCTGCGGGGCTACACCTTC. Residues: CASSLPPLRGYTF.